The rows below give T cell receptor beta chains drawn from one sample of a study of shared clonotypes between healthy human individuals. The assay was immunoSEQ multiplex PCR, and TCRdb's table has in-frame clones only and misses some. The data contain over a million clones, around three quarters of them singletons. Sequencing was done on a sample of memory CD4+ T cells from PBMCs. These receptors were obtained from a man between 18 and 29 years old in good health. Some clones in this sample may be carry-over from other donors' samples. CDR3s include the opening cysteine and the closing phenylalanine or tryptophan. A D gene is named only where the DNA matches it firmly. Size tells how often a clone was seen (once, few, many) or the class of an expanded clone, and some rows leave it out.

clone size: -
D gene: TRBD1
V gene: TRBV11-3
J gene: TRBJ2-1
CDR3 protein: CASSPRTGGNEQFF
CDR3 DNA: TGTGCCAGCAGCCCAAGGACAGGGGGCAATGAGCAGTTCTTC

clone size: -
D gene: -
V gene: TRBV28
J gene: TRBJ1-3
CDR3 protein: CASSFYHTIYF
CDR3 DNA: TGTGCCAGCAGTTTTTATCACACCATATATTTT

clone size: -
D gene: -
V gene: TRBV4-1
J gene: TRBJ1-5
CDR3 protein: CASSQEGFQPQHF
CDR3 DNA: TGCGCCAGCAGCCAGGAGGGCTTTCAGCCCCAGCATTTT

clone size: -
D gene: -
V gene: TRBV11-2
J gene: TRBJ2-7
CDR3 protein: CASSSLPYEQYF
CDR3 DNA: TGTGCCAGCAGCTCCCTCCCCTACGAGCAGTACTTC

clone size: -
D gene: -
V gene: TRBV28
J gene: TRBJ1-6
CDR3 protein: CASSTDHFGNSPLHF
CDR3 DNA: TGTGCCAGCAGCACAGACCATTTCGGGAATTCACCCCTCCACTTT

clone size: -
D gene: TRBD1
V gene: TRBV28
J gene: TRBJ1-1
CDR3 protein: CASSLRDRGLNTEAFF
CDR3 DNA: TGTGCCAGCAGTCTCCGGGACAGAGGGCTGAACACTGAAGCTTTCTTT

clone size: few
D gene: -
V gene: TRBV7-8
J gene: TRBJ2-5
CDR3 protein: CASSPLWETQYF
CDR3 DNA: TGTGCCAGCAGCCCCCTATGGGAGACCCAGTACTTC

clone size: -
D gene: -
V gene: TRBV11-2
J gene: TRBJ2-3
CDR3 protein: CASSPWADTQYF
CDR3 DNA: TGTGCCAGCAGCCCATGGGCAGATACGCAGTATTTT

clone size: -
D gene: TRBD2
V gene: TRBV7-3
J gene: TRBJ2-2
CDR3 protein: CASSLTFDASGSLNTGELFF
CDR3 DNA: TGTGCCAGCAGCTTAACGTTCGATGCTAGCGGGAGCCTGAACACCGGGGAGCTGTTTTTT

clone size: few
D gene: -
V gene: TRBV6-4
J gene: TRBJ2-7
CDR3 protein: CATARGRAAYEQYF
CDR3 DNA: TGTGCCACCGCCCGGGGACGGGCGGCCTACGAGCAGTACTTC

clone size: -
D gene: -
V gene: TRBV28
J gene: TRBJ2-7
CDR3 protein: CATRLREQYF
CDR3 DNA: TGTGCCACCCGGCTACGCGAGCAGTACTTC

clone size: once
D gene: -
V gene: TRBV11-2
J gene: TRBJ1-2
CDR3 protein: CASSLAAGAYTF
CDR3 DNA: TGTGCCAGCAGCTTAGCGGCAGGGGCCTACACCTTC

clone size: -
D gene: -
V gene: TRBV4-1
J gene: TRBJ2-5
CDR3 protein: CASSHEGSGKTQYF
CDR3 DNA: TGCGCCAGCAGCCATGAAGGGAGTGGTAAGACCCAGTACTTC

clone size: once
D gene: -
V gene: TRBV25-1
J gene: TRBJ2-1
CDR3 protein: CASSDSRRASFNEQFF
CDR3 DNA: TGTGCCAGCAGTGATTCTAGACGAGCGAGCTTCAATGAGCAGTTCTTC

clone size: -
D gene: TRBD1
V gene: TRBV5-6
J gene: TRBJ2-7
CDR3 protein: CASSRGPGGWGYEQYF
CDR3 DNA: TGTGCCAGCAGCCGGGGTCCAGGGGGCTGGGGCTACGAGCAGTACTTC

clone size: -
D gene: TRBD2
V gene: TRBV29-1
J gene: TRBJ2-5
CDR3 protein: CSGGGLAGTQETQYF
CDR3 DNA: TGCAGCGGGGGGGGACTAGCGGGCACCCAAGAGACCCAGTACTTC

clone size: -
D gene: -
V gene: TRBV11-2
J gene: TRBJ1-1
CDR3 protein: CASSSPRKPEAFF
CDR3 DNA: TGTGCCAGCAGCTCCCCCAGGAAACCTGAAGCTTTCTTT

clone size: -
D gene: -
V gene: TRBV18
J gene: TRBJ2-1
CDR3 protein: CASSQGVSSYNEQFF
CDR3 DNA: TGTGCCAGCTCACAGGGGGTGAGCTCCTACAATGAGCAGTTCTTC

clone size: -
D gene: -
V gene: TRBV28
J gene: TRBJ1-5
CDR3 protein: CASSSRSQGKGQPQHF
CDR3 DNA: TGTGCCAGCAGTTCCCGTTCCCAGGGGAAAGGCCAGCCCCAGCATTTT

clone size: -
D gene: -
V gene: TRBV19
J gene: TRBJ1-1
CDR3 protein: CASMISGANTEAFF
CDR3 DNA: TGTGCCAGTATGATTTCGGGGGCGAACACTGAAGCTTTCTTT